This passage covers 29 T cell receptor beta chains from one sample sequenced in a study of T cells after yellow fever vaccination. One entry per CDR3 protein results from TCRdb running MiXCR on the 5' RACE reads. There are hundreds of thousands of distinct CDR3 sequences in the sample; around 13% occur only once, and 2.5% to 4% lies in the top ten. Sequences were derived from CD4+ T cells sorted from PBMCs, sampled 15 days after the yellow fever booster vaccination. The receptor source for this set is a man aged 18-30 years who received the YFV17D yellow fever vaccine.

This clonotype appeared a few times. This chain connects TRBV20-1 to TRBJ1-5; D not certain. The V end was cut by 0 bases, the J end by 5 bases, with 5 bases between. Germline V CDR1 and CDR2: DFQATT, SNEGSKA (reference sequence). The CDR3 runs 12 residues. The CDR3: CSAREGYQPQHF. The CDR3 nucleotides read TGCAGTGCTAGAGAAGGGTATCAGCCCCAGCATTTT.

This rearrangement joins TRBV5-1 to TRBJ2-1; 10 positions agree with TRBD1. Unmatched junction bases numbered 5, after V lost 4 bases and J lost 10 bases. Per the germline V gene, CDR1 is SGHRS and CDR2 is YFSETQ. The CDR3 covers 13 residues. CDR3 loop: CASSGQGGKEQFF. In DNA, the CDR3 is TGCGCCAGCAGCGGACAGGGGGGGAAGGAGCAGTTCTTC.

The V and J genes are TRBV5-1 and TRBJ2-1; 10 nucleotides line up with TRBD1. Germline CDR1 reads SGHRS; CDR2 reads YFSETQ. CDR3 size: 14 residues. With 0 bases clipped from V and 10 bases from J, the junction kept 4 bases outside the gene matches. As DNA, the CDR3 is TGCGCCAGCAGCTTGGTAGGGACAGGGGTCGAGCAGTTCTTC. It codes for CASSLVGTGVEQFF.

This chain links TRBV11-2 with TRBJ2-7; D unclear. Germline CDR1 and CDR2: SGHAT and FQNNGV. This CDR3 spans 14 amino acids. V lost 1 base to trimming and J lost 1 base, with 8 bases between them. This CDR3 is CASSLGHGSYEQYF. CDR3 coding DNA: TGTGCCAGCAGCTTAGGCCACGGTTCCTACGAGCAGTACTTC.

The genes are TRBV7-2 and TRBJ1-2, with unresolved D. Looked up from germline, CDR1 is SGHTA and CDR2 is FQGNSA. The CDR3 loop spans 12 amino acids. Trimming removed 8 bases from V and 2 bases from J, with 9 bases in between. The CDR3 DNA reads TGTGCCAGCGGTTTAGAAAACTATGGCTACACCTTC. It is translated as CASGLENYGYTF.

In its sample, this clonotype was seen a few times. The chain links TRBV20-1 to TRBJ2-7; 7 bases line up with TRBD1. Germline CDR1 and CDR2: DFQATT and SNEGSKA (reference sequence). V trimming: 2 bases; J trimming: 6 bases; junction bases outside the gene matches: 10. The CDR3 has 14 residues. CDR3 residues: CSARRDSDLREQYV. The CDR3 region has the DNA TGCAGTGCTAGACGGGACAGCGATTTGCGCGAGCAGTACGTC.

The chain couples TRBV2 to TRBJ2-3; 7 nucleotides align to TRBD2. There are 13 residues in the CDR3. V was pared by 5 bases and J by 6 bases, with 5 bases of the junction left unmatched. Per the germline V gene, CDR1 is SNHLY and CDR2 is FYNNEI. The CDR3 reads CASSPTSRDTQYF. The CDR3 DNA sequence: TGTGCCAGCAGTCCGACTAGCAGGGATACGCAGTATTTT.

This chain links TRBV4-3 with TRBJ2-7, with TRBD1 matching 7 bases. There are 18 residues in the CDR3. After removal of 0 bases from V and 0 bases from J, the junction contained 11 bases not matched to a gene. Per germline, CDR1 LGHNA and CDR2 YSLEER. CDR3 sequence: CASSQDVVRDRYSYEQYV. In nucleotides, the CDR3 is TGCGCCAGCAGCCAAGATGTGGTGAGGGACAGATACTCCTACGAGCAGTACGTC.

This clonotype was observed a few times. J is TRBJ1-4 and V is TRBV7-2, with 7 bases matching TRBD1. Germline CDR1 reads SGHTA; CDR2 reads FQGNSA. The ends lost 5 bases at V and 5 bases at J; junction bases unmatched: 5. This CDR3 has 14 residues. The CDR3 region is CASSVRGGNEKLFF. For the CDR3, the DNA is TGTGCCAGCAGCGTCAGGGGGGGAAATGAAAAACTGTTTTTT.

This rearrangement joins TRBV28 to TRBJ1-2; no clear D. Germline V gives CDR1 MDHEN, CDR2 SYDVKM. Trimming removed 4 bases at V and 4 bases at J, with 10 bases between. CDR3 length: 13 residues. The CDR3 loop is CASSSNPPYGYTF. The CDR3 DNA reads TGTGCCAGCAGTTCAAACCCGCCCTATGGCTACACCTTC.

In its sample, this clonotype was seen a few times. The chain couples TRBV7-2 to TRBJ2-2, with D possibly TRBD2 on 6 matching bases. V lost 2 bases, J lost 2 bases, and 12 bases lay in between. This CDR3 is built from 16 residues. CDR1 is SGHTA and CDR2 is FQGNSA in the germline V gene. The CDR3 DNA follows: TGTGCCAGCAGCTTAATGCGACTAGATAACACCGGGGAGCTGTTTTTT. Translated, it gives CASSLMRLDNTGELFF.

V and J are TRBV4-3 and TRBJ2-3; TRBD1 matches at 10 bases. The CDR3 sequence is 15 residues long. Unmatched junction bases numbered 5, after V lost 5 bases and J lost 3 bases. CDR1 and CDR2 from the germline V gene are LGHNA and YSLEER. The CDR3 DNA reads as TGCGCCAGCAGCTTGGGACAGGGGCCGACAGATACGCAGTATTTT. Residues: CASSLGQGPTDTQYF.

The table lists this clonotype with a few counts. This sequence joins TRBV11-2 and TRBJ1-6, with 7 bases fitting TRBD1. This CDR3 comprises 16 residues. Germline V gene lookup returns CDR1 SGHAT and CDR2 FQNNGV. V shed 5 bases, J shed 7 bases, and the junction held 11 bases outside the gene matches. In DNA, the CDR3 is TGTGCCAGCAGCCCAAGACAGGGTTTGGTGAATTCACCCCTCCACTTT. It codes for CASSPRQGLVNSPLHF.

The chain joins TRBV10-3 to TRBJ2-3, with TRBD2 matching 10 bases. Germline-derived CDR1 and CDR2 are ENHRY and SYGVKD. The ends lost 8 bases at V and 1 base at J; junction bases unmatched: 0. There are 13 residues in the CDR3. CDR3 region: CAILAGGTDTQYF. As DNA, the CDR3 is TGTGCCATCCTAGCGGGGGGCACAGATACGCAGTATTTT.

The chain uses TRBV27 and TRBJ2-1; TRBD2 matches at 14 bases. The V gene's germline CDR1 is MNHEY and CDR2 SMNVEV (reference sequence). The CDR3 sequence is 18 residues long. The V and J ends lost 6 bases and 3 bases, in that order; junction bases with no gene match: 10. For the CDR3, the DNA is TGTGCCAGCAGCCAAAAGACTAGCGGGGGGGCCCACTACAATGAGCAGTTCTTC. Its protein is CASSQKTSGGAHYNEQFF.

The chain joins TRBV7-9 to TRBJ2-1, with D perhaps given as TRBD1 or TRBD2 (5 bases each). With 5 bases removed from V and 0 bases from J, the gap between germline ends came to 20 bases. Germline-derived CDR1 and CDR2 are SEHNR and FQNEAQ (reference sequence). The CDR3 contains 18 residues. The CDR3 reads CASSPAVGAVLSYNEQFF. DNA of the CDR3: TGTGCCAGCAGCCCCGCGGTCGGGGCGGTTCTCTCCTACAATGAGCAGTTCTTC.

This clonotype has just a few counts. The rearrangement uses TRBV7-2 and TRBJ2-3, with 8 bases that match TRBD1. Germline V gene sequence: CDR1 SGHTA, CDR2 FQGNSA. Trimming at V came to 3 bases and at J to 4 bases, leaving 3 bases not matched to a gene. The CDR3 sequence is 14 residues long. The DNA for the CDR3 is TGTGCCAGCAGCTTGCACAGGGGGTCAGATACGCAGTATTTT. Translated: CASSLHRGSDTQYF.

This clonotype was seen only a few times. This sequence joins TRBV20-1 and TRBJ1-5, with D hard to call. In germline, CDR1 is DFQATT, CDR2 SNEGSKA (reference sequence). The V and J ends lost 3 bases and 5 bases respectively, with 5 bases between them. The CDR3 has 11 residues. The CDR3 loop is CSASADQPQHF. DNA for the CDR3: TGCAGTGCTAGTGCCGATCAGCCCCAGCATTTT.

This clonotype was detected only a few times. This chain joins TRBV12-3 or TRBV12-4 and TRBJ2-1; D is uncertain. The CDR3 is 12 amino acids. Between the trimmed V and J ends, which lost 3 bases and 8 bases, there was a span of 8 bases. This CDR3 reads CASSFRPHEQFF. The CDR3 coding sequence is TGTGCCAGCAGTTTTAGGCCCCATGAGCAGTTCTTC.

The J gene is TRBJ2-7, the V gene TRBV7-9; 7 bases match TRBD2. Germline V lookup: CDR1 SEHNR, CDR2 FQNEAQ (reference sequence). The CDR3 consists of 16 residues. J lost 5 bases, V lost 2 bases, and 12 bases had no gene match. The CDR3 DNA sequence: TGTGCCAGCAGCTTAATATTCGGACTAGTGGCGGACGAGCAGTACTTC. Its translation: CASSLIFGLVADEQYF.

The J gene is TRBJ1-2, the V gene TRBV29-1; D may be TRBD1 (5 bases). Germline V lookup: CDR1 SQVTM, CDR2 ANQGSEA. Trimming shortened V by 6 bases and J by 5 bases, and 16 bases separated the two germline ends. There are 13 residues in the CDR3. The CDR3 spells CSVGTTLPYGYTF. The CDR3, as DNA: TGCAGCGTCGGGACCACTCTACCTTATGGCTACACCTTC.

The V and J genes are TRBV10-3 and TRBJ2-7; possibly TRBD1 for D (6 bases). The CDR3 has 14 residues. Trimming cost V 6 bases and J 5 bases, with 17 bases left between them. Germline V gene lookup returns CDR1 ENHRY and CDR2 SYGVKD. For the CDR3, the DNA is TGTGCCATCAGGCCGAATGACAGGCTCGACGAGCAGTACTTC. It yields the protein CAIRPNDRLDEQYF.

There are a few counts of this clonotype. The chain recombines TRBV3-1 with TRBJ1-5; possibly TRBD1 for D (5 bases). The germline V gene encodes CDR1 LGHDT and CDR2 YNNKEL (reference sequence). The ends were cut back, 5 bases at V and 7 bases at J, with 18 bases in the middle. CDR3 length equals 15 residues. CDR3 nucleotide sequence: TGTGCCAGCAGCACCCAAGCCGGGGGAGGGCAGCCCCAGCATTTT. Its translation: CASSTQAGGGQPQHF. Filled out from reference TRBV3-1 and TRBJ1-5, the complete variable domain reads DTAVSQTPKYLVTQMGNDKSIKCEQNLGHDTMYWYKQDSKKFLKIMFSYNNKELIINETVPNRFSPKSPDKAHLNLHINSLELGDSAVYFCASSTQAGGGQPQHFGDGTRLSIL.

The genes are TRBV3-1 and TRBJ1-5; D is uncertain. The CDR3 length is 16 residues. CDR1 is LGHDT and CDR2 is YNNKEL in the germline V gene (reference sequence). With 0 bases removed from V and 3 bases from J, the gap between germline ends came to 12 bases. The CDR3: CASSQDQPRFNQPQHF. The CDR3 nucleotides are TGTGCCAGCAGCCAAGATCAACCACGGTTCAATCAGCCCCAGCATTTT.

The DNA of the CDR3 is TGTGCCAGCAGTCGACAGGGGGTGCGTGAAAAACTGTTTTTT. Translated, it gives CASSRQGVREKLFF. The chain carries TRBV6-5 and TRBJ1-4; 9 bases map to TRBD1. Germline-derived CDR1 and CDR2 are MNHEY and SVGAGI. CDR3 length: 14 residues. The trim removed 5 bases at V and 7 bases at J, leaving 5 bases unmatched.

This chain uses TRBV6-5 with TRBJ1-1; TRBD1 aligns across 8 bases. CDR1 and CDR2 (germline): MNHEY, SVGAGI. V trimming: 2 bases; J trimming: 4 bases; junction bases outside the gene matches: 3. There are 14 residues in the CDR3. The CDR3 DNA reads TGTGCCAGCAGTTACACCACAGGGGGCACTGAAGCTTTCTTT. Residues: CASSYTTGGTEAFF.

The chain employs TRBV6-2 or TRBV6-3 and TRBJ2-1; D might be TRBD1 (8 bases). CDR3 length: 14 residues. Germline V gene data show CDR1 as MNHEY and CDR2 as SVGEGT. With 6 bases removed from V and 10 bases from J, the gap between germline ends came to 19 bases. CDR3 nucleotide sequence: TGTGCCAGCAGCACTAGGACAGGGAGGGAAGAGCAGTTCTTC. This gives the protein CASSTRTGREEQFF.

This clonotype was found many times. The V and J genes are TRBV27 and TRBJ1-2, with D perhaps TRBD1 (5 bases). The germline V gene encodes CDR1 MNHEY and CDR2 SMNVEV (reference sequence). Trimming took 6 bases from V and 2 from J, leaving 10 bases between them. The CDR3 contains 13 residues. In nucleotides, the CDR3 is TGTGCCAGCAGCTCGGGGCTCAACTATGGCTACACCTTC. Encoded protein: CASSSGLNYGYTF.

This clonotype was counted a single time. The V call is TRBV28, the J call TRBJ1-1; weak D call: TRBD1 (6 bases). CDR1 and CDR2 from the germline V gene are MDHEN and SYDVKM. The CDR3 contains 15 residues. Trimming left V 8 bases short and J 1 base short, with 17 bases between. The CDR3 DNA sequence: TGTGCCAGCGTTAGGGGGGGGACGGGGAACACTGAAGCTTTCTTT. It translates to CASVRGGTGNTEAFF.